One and the same sample provided the 7 T cell receptor beta chains below, sequenced in a study of T cell changes during pregnancy in multiple sclerosis. TCRdb's copy holds only in-frame clones and misses some; the assay was immunoSEQ multiplex PCR. The sample contains fewer than 85,000 clones, more than 85% of which appear only once. The sample in question was peripheral blood, obtained in the first trimester of pregnancy. Receptors were obtained from a female donor in good health, enrolled as a control in a pregnancy study.

The rearrangement links TRBV4-2 to TRBJ1-1; 8 bases map to TRBD1. The CDR3 loop spans 16 amino acids. V was clipped by 0 bases and J by 1 base; unmatched bases: 4. Germline lookup yields CDR1 LGHNA and CDR2 YNFKEQ. Written as DNA, the CDR3 is TGTGCCAGCAGCCAAGATCCCGGGACAGGGAACACTGAAGCTTTCTTT. Translation gives CASSQDPGTGNTEAFF.

The chain couples TRBV25-1 to TRBJ2-5; a weak D match, TRBD2 (6 bases). The V gene lost 7 bases and the J gene lost 4 bases, with 13 bases spanning the gap. Germline V lookup: CDR1 MGHDK, CDR2 SYGVNS. The CDR3 consists of 13 residues. CDR3 loop: CASNVGRGETQYF. Here the CDR3 DNA reads TGTGCCAGCAATGTGGGGCGGGGAGAGACCCAGTACTTC.

This chain links TRBV2 with TRBJ1-1; D gene uncertain. The CDR3 sequence is 12 residues long. Trimming shortened V by 8 bases and J by 1 base, and 8 bases separated the two germline ends. Germline CDR1 reads SNHLY; CDR2 reads FYNNEI. CDR3 DNA: TGTGCCAGCGCGGCGGCGAACACTGAAGCTTTCTTT. Translation gives CASAAANTEAFF.

V usage is TRBV5-1 and J usage is TRBJ1-2, with D possibly matching TRBD1 (5 bases). The V gene lost 3 bases and the J gene lost 4 bases, with 25 bases spanning the gap. In germline, CDR1 is SGHRS, CDR2 YFSETQ. The CDR3 is 18 residues long. The CDR3 DNA reads TGCGCCAGCAGCTACAACCCGAATTCTCAGGGTTCGAGCTATGGCTACACCTTC. Its translation: CASSYNPNSQGSSYGYTF.

J is TRBJ2-7 and V is TRBV19; TRBD2 might be the D (6 bases). CDR1 and CDR2 from the germline V gene are LNHDA and SQIVND (reference sequence). The V and J ends lost 6 bases and 4 bases respectively, with 10 bases between them. CDR3 length: 12 amino acids. The CDR3 sequence is CASSPRGYEQYF. CDR3 bases: TGTGCCAGTAGCCCTCGGGGGTACGAGCAGTACTTC. Using reference TRBV19 and TRBJ2-7 for the parts outside the CDR3, the full variable domain is DGGITQSPKYLFRKEGQNVTLSCEQNLNHDAMYWYRQDPGQGLRLIYYSQIVNDFQKGDIAEGYSVSREKKESFPLTVTSAQKNPTAFYLCASSPRGYEQYFGPGTRLTVT.

V is TRBV13 and J is TRBJ1-1, with D possibly matching TRBD1 (5 bases). The length of the CDR3 is 17 residues. Germline V CDR1 and CDR2: PRHDT, FYEKMQ (reference sequence). The germline V and J ends were trimmed by 5 bases and 4 bases, with 23 bases remaining between them. The CDR3 sequence is CASSKNLRDSRGTEAFF. In DNA form, the CDR3 reads TGTGCCAGCAGCAAAAACCTCAGGGACTCACGGGGCACTGAAGCTTTCTTT.

This chain links TRBV6-4 with TRBJ2-1; TRBD2 agrees at 13 bases. Germline V CDR1 and CDR2: MRHNA, SNTAGT. J gave up 2 bases and V 4 bases, and 5 bases lay outside the gene matches. The CDR3 extends over 17 amino acids. The DNA for the CDR3 is TGTGCCAGCAGTGCCGGGACTAGCGGGACCGCCTACAATGAGCAGTTCTTC. Translating gives CASSAGTSGTAYNEQFF.